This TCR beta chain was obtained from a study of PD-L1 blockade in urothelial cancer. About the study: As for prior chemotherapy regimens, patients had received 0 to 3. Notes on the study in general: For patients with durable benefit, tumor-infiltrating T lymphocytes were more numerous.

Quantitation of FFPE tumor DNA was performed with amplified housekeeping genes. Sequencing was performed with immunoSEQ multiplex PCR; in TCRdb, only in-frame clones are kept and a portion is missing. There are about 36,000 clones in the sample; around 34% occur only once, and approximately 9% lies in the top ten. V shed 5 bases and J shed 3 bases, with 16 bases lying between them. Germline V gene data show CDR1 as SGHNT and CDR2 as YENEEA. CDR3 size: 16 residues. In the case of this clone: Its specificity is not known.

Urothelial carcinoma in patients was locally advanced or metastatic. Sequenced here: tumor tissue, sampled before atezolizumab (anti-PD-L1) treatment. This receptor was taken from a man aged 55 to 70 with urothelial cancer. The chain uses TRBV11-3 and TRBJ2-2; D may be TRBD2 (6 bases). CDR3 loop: CASSRGSPGYTGELFF. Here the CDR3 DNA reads TGTGCCAGCAGCCGGGGGTCCCCCGGGTACACCGGGGAGCTGTTTTTT.